This T cell receptor beta chain was sequenced for a study of technical replicates of blood from a handful of donors. CDR1 MGHRA and CDR2 YSYEKL come from the germline V gene. This CDR3 is 14 amino acids long. V was trimmed by 6 bases and J by 3 bases, leaving 12 bases between them. Only in-frame clones appear in the TCRdb table, and some are missing; sequencing was by immunoSEQ multiplex PCR. The sample lists 55,000 to 65,000 clones; roughly 97% were seen once. V gene TRBV4-1 combines with J gene TRBJ1-5, with D possibly being TRBD1 (5 bases). The clonotype was recovered from a human donor in good health. Material for sequencing was T cells isolated from PBMCs. The CDR3 protein is CASRPTGFNQPQHF. For the CDR3, the DNA is TGCGCCAGCAGACCTACAGGTTTCAATCAGCCCCAGCATTTT.